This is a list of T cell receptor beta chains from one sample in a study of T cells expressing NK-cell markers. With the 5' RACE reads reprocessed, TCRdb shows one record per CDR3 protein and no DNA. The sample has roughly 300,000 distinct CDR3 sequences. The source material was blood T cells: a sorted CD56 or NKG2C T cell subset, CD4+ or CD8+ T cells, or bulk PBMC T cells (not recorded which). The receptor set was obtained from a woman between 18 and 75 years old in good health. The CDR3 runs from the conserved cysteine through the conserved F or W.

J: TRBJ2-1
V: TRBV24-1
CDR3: CATSDLGGRGLEEQFF

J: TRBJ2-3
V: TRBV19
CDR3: CASSIDQVRTDTQYF

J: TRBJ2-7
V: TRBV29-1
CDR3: CSVNSGNLYEQYF

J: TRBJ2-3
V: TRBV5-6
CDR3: CASSYWTSGRGTDTQYF

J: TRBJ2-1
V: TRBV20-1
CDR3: CSAARDYNNEQFF

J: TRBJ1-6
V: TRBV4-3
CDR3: CASSRPNSPLHF

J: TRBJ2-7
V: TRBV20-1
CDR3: CSASLPGLQDYEQYF

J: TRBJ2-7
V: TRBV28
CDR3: CASSLRGPPYEQYF

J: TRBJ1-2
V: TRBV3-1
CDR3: CASSQDRPIYGYTF

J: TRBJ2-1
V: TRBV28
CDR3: CASTTWGTGDYNEQFF

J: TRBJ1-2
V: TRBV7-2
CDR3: CASSRTVVYGYTF

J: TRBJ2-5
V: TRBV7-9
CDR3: CASSFALLYQETQYF

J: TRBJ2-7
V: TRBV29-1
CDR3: CSVRTGKYEQYF

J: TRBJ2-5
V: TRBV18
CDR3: CASSRDSKETQYF

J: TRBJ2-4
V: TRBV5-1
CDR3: CASSLDGVAKNIQYF

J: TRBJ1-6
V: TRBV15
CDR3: CATRHQTEGSPLHF

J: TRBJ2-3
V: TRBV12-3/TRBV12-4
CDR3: CASSLGTRDTQYF

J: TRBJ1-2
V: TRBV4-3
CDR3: CASSHRDRERDGYTF

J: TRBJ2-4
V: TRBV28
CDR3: CASSFSGGDIQYF

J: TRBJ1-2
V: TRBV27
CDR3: CASSQSGGDGYTF

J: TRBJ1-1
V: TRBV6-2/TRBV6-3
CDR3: CASSYGDPGTEAFF

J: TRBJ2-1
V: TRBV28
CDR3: CASSSPSGSYNEQFF

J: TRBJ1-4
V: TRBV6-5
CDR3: CASSYPRPGEKLFF

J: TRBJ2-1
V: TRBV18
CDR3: CASSPLFQMFFNEQFF

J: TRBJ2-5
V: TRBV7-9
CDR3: CASSLYQGQETQYF

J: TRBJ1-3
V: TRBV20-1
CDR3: CSAPRDTISSGNTIYF

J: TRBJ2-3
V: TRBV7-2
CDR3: CASSLVGTREDTQYF

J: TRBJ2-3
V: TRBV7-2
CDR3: CASSLGGRRTQYF

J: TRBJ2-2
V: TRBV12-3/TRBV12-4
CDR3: CASSLLEGGELFF

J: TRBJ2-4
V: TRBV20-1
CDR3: CSGHGMLAKNIQYF

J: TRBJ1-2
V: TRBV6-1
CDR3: CAAQGQRANYGYTF

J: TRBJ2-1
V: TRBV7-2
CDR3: CASTFLPRAARPFF

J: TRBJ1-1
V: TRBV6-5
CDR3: CASSYMGRNTEAFF

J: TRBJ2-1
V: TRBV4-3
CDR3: CASSQVGVQTYNEQFF

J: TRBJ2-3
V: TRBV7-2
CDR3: CASSPGDVQYF